This T cell receptor beta chain was recovered during a study of T cell responses to AZD1222 COVID-19 vaccine (dated by TCRdb to the early 2020s). About the study as a whole: Because spike-specific TCR depth and breadth did not differ between the two schedules, AZD1222 recipients who got a second dose at roughly 4 weeks were pooled with those who got a second dose at roughly 12 weeks. TCR sequencing was performed for roughly 240 trial participants, of whom about 200 were given two doses of AZD1222 and around 26 were given two doses of MenACWY control vaccine. Trial participants were enrolled by age into subgroups of 18-55, 56-69 and 70-plus years, and about 150, 27 and 61 TCR-sequenced participants, respectively, were included in these subgroups.

With respect to this clone: No cognate antigen has been identified for it. No base-level quality is on record; no much larger clone is a single base apart.

V is pared back by 0 bases and J by 5 bases, with 19 bases lying between the germline termini. The germline V gene supplies CDR1 SGHRS and CDR2 YFSETQ. From the cysteine through the phenylalanine, the CDR3 covers 17 amino acids. This entry keeps only the CDR3 DNA: 51 bases, framed from base 1. The time point label on this specimen signifies: baseline before first vaccination. The vaccinee samples were drawn from two UK trials, COV001 and COV002, one of which was a single-blind randomized controlled phase 2/3 trial testing AZD1222 (ChAdOx1 nCoV-19) in healthy adults. For TCRbeta chain sequencing, PBMC samples from trial participants were taken at day 0 and at day 28 after the second dose. The CDR3 regions of human TCRbeta chains were analyzed by immunosequencing. Regarding the original processing steps: TCRs in the repertoires were compared against a reference library of SARS-CoV-2-specific TCRs that had been generated with the MIRA antigen-specificity platform. Breadth meant the fraction of unique TCRs that were SARS-CoV-2-associated, whereas depth meant the fraction of total T cells that were SARS-CoV-2-associated. Using the MIRA data, every spike-specific TCR was mapped to the spike region that the TCR reacted to and assigned to either a CD4 or a CD8 class. Log10-transformed breadth and depth values were compared by one-way ANOVA with Sidak's multiple comparisons tests. The table was pulled from immuneACCESS by TCRdb, which kept in-frame rearrangements only. Such tables lose some clones; where checked, under half of the loss comes from unresolved V genes, and the rest has no known cause. That table furnishes V, J and clone size, whereas the DNA furnished D and trimming. The sample yields some 100,000 clones; 80% to 95% were counted once. Jointly, the top ten make up 1.5% to 2% of the sample.

Summary of the overall study and its limitations: Because no samples from the day 14 peak response were available, repertoires could be characterized only after the peak T cell response. Conclusions about previously exposed vaccinees are limited because only 6 or 7 AZD1222 recipients were SARS-CoV-2 seropositive at baseline. The whole spike protein was spanned by vaccine-associated CD4 TCRs, and dominant responses were seen in regions 160-218 and 743-854. Reportedly, close to half of the unique spike-specific TCRs recognized epitopes lying outside the regions that are mutated in the B.1.351 and B.1.1.7 variants. After two AZD1222 doses, both the breadth and the depth of spike-specific TCRs were significantly higher than at day 0 and than in MenACWY recipients. Participants were mostly white British, with more females than males. The authors suggested clonal diversity may have been underestimated. The 56-69-year group was small, and its depth increase did not reach significance, likely because of low power.

The TCR comes from an adult in good health. The starting material was peripheral blood, obtained on day 0 of AZD1222 vaccination. The chain employs TRBV5-1 and TRBJ2-3; no confident D gene assignment can be made. The CDR3: CASSLAVALPAIDTQYF. The base sequence is TGCGCCAGCAGCTTGGCGGTGGCCCTCCCGGCAATAGATACGCAGTATTTT.